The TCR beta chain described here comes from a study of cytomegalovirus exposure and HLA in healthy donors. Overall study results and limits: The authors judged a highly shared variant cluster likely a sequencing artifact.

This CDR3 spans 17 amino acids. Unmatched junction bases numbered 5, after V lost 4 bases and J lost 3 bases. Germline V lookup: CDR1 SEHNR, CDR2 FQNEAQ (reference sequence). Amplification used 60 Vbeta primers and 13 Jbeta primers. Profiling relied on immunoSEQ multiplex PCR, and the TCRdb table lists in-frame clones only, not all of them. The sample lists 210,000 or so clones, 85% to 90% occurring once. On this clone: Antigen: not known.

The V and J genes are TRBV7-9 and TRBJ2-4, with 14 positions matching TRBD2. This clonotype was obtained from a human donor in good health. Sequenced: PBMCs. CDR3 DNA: TGTGCCAGCAGCTCGGGACTAGCGGGAGTCGGCAAAAACATTCAGTACTTC. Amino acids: CASSSGLAGVGKNIQYF.